Sequencing of this T cell receptor beta chain was carried out in a study of Graves' ophthalmopathy and Graves' hyperthyroidism (dated by TCRdb to 2017 to 2018). For the study in its entirety: Stable hyperthyroidism was defined as no progression to ophthalmopathy within 18 months of follow-up. In total, approximately 130 blood samples were TCR-sequenced: around 42 ophthalmopathy, 75 hyperthyroidism and about 17 hyperthyroidism-to-ophthalmopathy patients. Once sampling was done, hyperthyroidism patients were given methimazole at a starting dose of 30 mg daily, while ophthalmopathy patients were given high-dose intravenous methylprednisolone. In about six hyperthyroidism patients, the T-cell repertoires found in thyroid tissue were compared with those found in blood. To tell Graves' ophthalmopathy apart from Graves' hyperthyroidism, and to predict which patients would progress to ophthalmopathy, the study relied on TCR beta repertoire signatures. The independent validation cohort included 18 to 20 hyperthyroidism patients plus 17 patients who later progressed from hyperthyroidism to ophthalmopathy. To explore V-J signatures that separate ophthalmopathy from hyperthyroidism, a discovery set of about a hundred patients was enrolled, consisting of 40 to 45 with ophthalmopathy and roughly 57 with stable hyperthyroidism. What the study reported, not specific to this receptor: In validation, the model predicted ophthalmopathy progression with 70.59% sensitivity and about 73% specificity; approximately 12 predicted patients were CT-confirmed with GO in a median of approximately six months. No statistical method was used to set the sample size in advance, and the investigators knew which group each participant was assigned to. Most of the expanded thyroid clonotypes with a frequency above 0.001 were also detected in blood, and it was suggested that the thyroid immune response may be reflected by blood repertoires. In cross-validation, the 13-signature model distinguished ophthalmopathy from stable hyperthyroidism with roughly 90% sensitivity and roughly 81% specificity, and in the test set the corresponding values were 80% and 75%.

For repertoire sequencing, TCR beta CDR3 regions were amplified from RNA transcripts. A first-round RT-PCR used HTBI primers with the Qiagen OneStep RT-PCR kit, followed by a second-round multiplex PCR, size selection and purification. Libraries were sequenced on an Illumina HiSeq2000 using paired-end 100 bp reads. Per the authors' processing: SOAPnuke was used for read processing, and reads with adapters, uncalled bases, a mean Phred below 15, or no exact constant-primer or identifier match were discarded. COPE v1.2.5 was used to merge the high-quality paired reads. Each unique nucleotide sequence was defined as a clonotype, and clonotypes were aligned to IMGT TRB V, D and J references with MiTCR v1.1. The analysis was limited to V-J combinations with a frequency above 0.0001, which together covered around 99% of the repertoires. For each V-J combination, a TCR clonal expansion and chaos score was defined as the ratio of F50 clonal expansion to chaos observed in the TCRdist matrix. Welch's t-statistics and random forest were used to narrow the features down to around 13 V-J combinations, which were then fed into a naive Bayes classifier. The similarity between thyroid and blood repertoires was quantified using the Morisita-Horn index. TCRdb reworked the public reads: Q25 trimming with fastp, MiXCR clone assembly, productive beta chains retained. CDR3 protein duplicates are merged, each entry listing the most common genes and DNA. What appears here as the V and J calls and clone size reflects TCRdb's work, not the paper's. In all, the sample holds around 520,000 distinct CDR3 sequences, and 35% to 40% of those were seen once. Less than 4.5% of the sample belongs to the ten largest clones.

Hyperthyroidism patients were newly diagnosed, with disease duration under 2 months, and aged 18 to 65 years. Patients were excluded if they had other autoimmune diseases, uncontrolled infections, pregnancy or lactation. Clinical symptoms, serum thyroxine, TRAb, thyroid ultrasound and orbital computed tomography formed the basis of the diagnosis. Trizol reagent was used to extract the total RNA, and its quality was then checked on an Agilent 2100 Bioanalyzer. V drops 4 bases and J drops 2 bases, leaving 15 bases in between. The CDR3 measures 16 amino acids from cysteine to phenylalanine. This entry keeps only the CDR3 DNA: 48 bases, framed from base 1. CDR1 and CDR2 were assigned from the germline V gene as SGDLS and YYNGEE. This clonotype has a count of ten or more. The antigen it recognizes is unknown. One base away there is no much larger clone; base qualities are not given.

Sequencing was performed on peripheral blood or thyroid tissue (not recorded which). The rearranged chain carries TRBV9 and TRBJ2-2; TRBD2 is a possible D gene, resting on 5 matching bases. The sequence was obtained from an adult man with Graves' hyperthyroidism. For the CDR3, the sequence is CASSLRVDSNTGELFF. In nucleotides, the sequence is TGTGCCAGCAGCCTCCGGGTGGACTCTAACACCGGGGAGCTGTTTTTT.